The 30 T cell receptor beta chains listed next were all sequenced from one sample in a study of cytomegalovirus exposure and HLA in healthy donors. The study ran its PCR with 60 Vbeta and 13 Jbeta primers. Here immunoSEQ multiplex PCR was the method, and the copy in TCRdb shows in-frame clones only, minus some. Among under 200,000 clones, about 85% were seen once, and the ten largest hold under 2%. The sample comprised PBMCs. Source of these receptors: a man between 18 and 35 years old in good health and CMV-seronegative.

The chain joins TRBV27 to TRBJ2-5, with 11 bases matching TRBD1. Germline V gives CDR1 MNHEY, CDR2 SMNVEV (reference sequence). The CDR3 sequence is 16 residues long. V shed 5 bases, J shed 4 bases, and the junction held 9 bases outside the gene matches. CDR3 amino acids: CASSHLPGTGGETQYF. CDR3 DNA: TGTGCCAGCAGTCACCTCCCCGGGACAGGGGGAGAGACCCAGTACTTC.

CDR3 DNA: TGTGCCAGCAACCAAGGGGGCGCGGGCACTGAAGCTTTCTTT. Its translation is CASNQGGAGTEAFF. This chain links TRBV9 with TRBJ1-1, with TRBD1 identical over 7 bases. Trimming removed 6 bases from V and 4 bases from J; junction bases left unmatched: 9. Germline CDR1 SGDLS, CDR2 YYNGEE. The CDR3 runs to 14 residues.

The chain is built from TRBV5-8 and TRBJ1-4, with 7 bases that match TRBD1. The CDR3 contains 16 residues. With V trimmed by 0 bases and J by 2 bases, 4 bases remained unmatched. Germline V gives CDR1 SGHTS, CDR2 YDEGEE. CDR3 sequence (DNA): TGTGCCAGCAGCTTGGAAGGGGGCGCGACTAATGAAAAACTGTTTTTT. Its protein product is CASSLEGGATNEKLFF. Full variable domain (rest looked up from reference TRBV5-8 and TRBJ1-4): EAGVTQSPTHLIKTRGQQATLRCSPISGHTSVYWYQQALGLGLQFLLWYDEGEERNRGNFPPRFSGRQFPNYSSELNVNALELEDSALYLCASSLEGGATNEKLFFGSGTQLSVL.

The CDR3 region is CASSTSGPGELFF. The CDR3 region has the DNA TGTGCCAGCAGCACCAGCGGTCCCGGGGAGCTGTTTTTT. The chain links TRBV5-6 to TRBJ2-2; possible D gene TRBD2, 5 bases. Trimming took off 4 bases at V and 6 bases at J, with 10 bases between the two ends. The CDR3 has 13 amino acids. CDR1 and CDR2 (germline): SGHDT, YYEEEE.

The CDR3 sequence: CASSHGGPSYNEQFF. The CDR3 DNA sequence: TGTGCCAGCAGCCACGGGGGGCCGAGCTACAATGAGCAGTTCTTC. The chain carries TRBV7-9 and TRBJ2-1; weak D call: TRBD2 (7 bases). Germline V gene data show CDR1 as SEHNR and CDR2 as FQNEAQ (reference sequence). The CDR3 loop spans 15 amino acids. V lost 5 bases and J lost 3, with 14 bases in between.

The chain is built from TRBV6-5 and TRBJ1-1, with D possibly being TRBD1 (5 bases). The germline gives CDR1 MNHEY, CDR2 SVGAGI. The length of the CDR3 is 11 residues. V was trimmed by 10 bases and J by 1 base, leaving 7 bases between them. The CDR3 reads CATGQNTEAFF. CDR3 DNA sequence: TGTGCCACAGGACAGAACACTGAAGCTTTCTTT.

CDR3 residues: CASSPGTAYGYTF. The CDR3 nucleotides are TGCGCCAGCAGCCCCGGGACAGCTTATGGCTACACCTTC. This chain connects TRBV10-2 to TRBJ1-2; 7 bases are shared with TRBD1. The CDR3 sequence is 13 residues long. V was clipped by 6 bases and J by 5 bases; unmatched bases: 6. CDR1 is WSHSY, CDR2 SAAADI, per germline.

The genes are TRBV7-9 and TRBJ2-6, with a possible D match to TRBD1 (6 bases). The V gene's germline CDR1 is SEHNR and CDR2 FQNEAQ (reference sequence). The CDR3 spans 16 residues. The ends were cut back, 3 bases at V and 2 bases at J, with 11 bases in the middle. The CDR3 here is CASSLTGPAGANVLTF. For the CDR3, the DNA is TGTGCCAGCAGCTTGACAGGCCCTGCTGGGGCCAACGTCCTGACTTTC. Variable domain in full (rest from reference TRBV7-9 and TRBJ2-6): DTGVSQNPRHKITKRGQNVTFRCDPISEHNRLYWYRQTLGQGPEFLTYFQNEAQLEKSRLLSDRFSAERPKGSFSTLEIQRTEQGDSAMYLCASSLTGPAGANVLTFGAGSRLTVL.

This chain uses TRBV11-2 with TRBJ2-4; D call uncertain. The CDR3 consists of 17 residues. The V gene lost 0 bases and the J gene lost 0 bases, with 12 bases spanning the gap. Germline V gene lookup returns CDR1 SGHAT and CDR2 FQNNGV. CDR3 sequence: CASSLDEAALAKNIQYF. Here the CDR3 DNA reads TGTGCCAGCAGCTTAGATGAGGCAGCCCTAGCCAAAAACATTCAGTACTTC.

The gene calls are TRBV5-1 and TRBJ2-2; 9 bases line up with TRBD1. With V trimmed by 3 bases and J by 3 bases, 9 bases remained unmatched. This CDR3 is built from 17 residues. Germline V gene data show CDR1 as SGHRS and CDR2 as YFSETQ. The DNA for the CDR3 is TGCGCCAGCAGCTCTCTTCCGACAGGGGGATACACCGGGGAGCTGTTTTTT. Amino acids: CASSSLPTGGYTGELFF.

The J gene is TRBJ2-1, the V gene TRBV25-1; TRBD2 is a possible D gene (6 bases). The CDR3 is made up of 17 amino acids. Germline V gene data show CDR1 as MGHDK and CDR2 as SYGVNS. Trimming removed 5 bases from V and 7 bases from J, with 24 bases in between. The CDR3 spells CASSHLEGNTYGNEQFF. Written as DNA, the CDR3 is TGTGCCAGCAGTCACCTGGAGGGGAATACATATGGGAATGAGCAGTTCTTC.

V is TRBV29-1 and J is TRBJ2-1, with TRBD2 matching 9 bases. CDR3 length equals 16 residues. From germline, CDR1 is SQVTM and CDR2 ANQGSEA. Trimming removed 3 bases from V and 9 bases from J; junction bases left unmatched: 15. The CDR3 sequence is CSVEVGGRAWVGEQFF. Written as DNA, the CDR3 is TGCAGCGTTGAGGTGGGCGGGAGGGCCTGGGTCGGTGAGCAGTTCTTC.

This clone showed up just once. The chain couples TRBV5-1 to TRBJ2-5; tentative D call: TRBD1 (5 bases). Trimming took 0 bases from V and 5 from J, leaving 14 bases between them. This CDR3 comprises 15 residues. The germline V gene encodes CDR1 SGHRS and CDR2 YFSETQ. Here the CDR3 reads CASSLAASGRETQYF. The DNA for the CDR3 is TGCGCCAGCAGCTTGGCCGCTTCAGGGCGGGAGACCCAGTACTTC.

This clone was found once. The chain joins TRBV11-1 to TRBJ1-1; D gene ambiguous. This CDR3 is 15 amino acids long. The V gene's germline CDR1 is SGHAT and CDR2 FQDESV (reference sequence). The V and J ends lost 0 bases and 2 bases respectively, with 10 bases between them. Here the CDR3 DNA reads TGTGCCAGCAGCTTAGCGCCCCAGGAAAACACTGAAGCTTTCTTT. Amino acid sequence: CASSLAPQENTEAFF.

This clone came up once. This chain links TRBV27 with TRBJ2-7; possible D gene TRBD2, 5 bases. Trimming pared 6 bases from V and 1 base from J, leaving 13 bases between. This CDR3 has 14 residues. Germline V gene lookup returns CDR1 MNHEY and CDR2 SMNVEV (reference sequence). The CDR3 nucleotides read TGTGCCAGCAGCCTCGAATGGGAGTCCTACGAGCAGTACTTC. Translating gives CASSLEWESYEQYF.

This clone has only a few counts. The chain combines TRBV2 with TRBJ1-1; the D is unclear. The CDR3 covers 13 residues. V dropped 6 bases and J dropped 11 bases, with 19 bases sitting between them. Germline V gene data show CDR1 as SNHLY and CDR2 as FYNNEI. CDR3 loop: CASRATSTGTAFF. CDR3 bases: TGTGCCAGCAGGGCGACTAGCACGGGAACGGCTTTCTTT.

This clone was counted once. The chain employs TRBV23-1 and TRBJ2-4, with a weak D call TRBD1 (5 bases). TRBV23-1 is identified as an open reading frame with a role that is uncertain. This CDR3 comprises 14 residues. With 10 bases removed from V and 0 bases from J, the gap between germline ends came to 13 bases. The CDR3 DNA sequence: TGCGCCACCCGACAGAAGCTAGCCAAAAACATTCAGTACTTC. Its protein is CATRQKLAKNIQYF.

A few counts support this clone. The chain carries TRBV5-5 and TRBJ1-2; 7 positions match TRBD1. Germline CDR1 SGHKS, CDR2 YYEKEE (reference sequence). Unmatched junction bases numbered 3, after V lost 4 bases and J lost 3 bases. CDR3 length: 13 amino acids. CDR3: CASSPGQDYGYTF. The CDR3 DNA is TGTGCCAGCAGCCCTGGACAGGACTATGGCTACACCTTC.

This rearrangement joins TRBV6-1 to TRBJ1-5, with 10 positions matching TRBD1. J gave up 4 bases and V 6 bases, and 6 bases lay outside the gene matches. CDR3 length equals 15 residues. Looked up from germline, CDR1 is MNHNS and CDR2 is SASEGT. CDR3 DNA sequence: TGTGCCAGCAGGCCCGGGACAGGGGCAAATCAGCCCCAGCATTTT. This translates into CASRPGTGANQPQHF.

This chain connects TRBV7-7 to TRBJ2-2, with a possible D match to TRBD2 (6 bases). V dropped 3 bases and J dropped 2 bases, with 10 bases sitting between them. The germline CDR1 and CDR2 sequences are SSHAT and FNYEAQ (reference sequence). The CDR3 spans 15 residues. Written as DNA, the CDR3 is TGTGCCAGCAGCTTCGGGCGGGGCAACACCGGGGAGCTGTTTTTT. It encodes CASSFGRGNTGELFF.

This chain links TRBV10-3 with TRBJ1-1, with D hard to call. V dropped 6 bases and J dropped 6 bases, with 14 bases sitting between them. The CDR3 is made up of 13 amino acids. Germline V CDR1 and CDR2: ENHRY, SYGVKD. The DNA of the CDR3 is TGTGCCATCAGGCCCCAGGTTGGCGCTGAAGCTTTCTTT. Protein: CAIRPQVGAEAFF.

The chain combines TRBV29-1 with TRBJ2-3; 8 bases agree with TRBD2. Germline CDR1 SQVTM, CDR2 ANQGSEA. Trimming removed 4 bases from V and 11 bases from J; junction bases left unmatched: 14. The CDR3 length is 14 residues. The CDR3 spells CSVAWQADGGGQYF. As DNA, the CDR3 is TGCAGCGTTGCTTGGCAGGCCGACGGGGGGGGGCAGTATTTT.

The chain joins TRBV6-1 to TRBJ2-3; a weak D match, TRBD2 (6 bases). CDR1 and CDR2 (germline): MNHNS, SASEGT. This CDR3 has 11 residues. V was trimmed by 8 bases and J by 3 bases, leaving 6 bases between them. Here the CDR3 reads CASRGTDTQYF. The CDR3 DNA reads as TGTGCCAGCCGGGGGACAGATACGCAGTATTTT.

With respect to this clone: The same CDR3 arises from other DNA sequences in this sample as well. The J gene is TRBJ2-5, the V gene TRBV18; 7 bases align to TRBD2. CDR1 KGHSH and CDR2 LQKENI come from the germline V gene. The CDR3 totals 15 residues. The trim removed 0 bases at V and 5 bases at J, leaving 6 bases unmatched. The CDR3 nucleotides are TGTGCCAGCTCACCACCGGGAGGGGTCGGGGAGACCCAGTACTTC. As protein: CASSPPGGVGETQYF.

V is TRBV7-8 and J is TRBJ1-2; D unclear. V was pared by 1 base and J by 2 bases, with 8 bases between. The CDR3 totals 14 residues. Germline CDR1 SGHVS, CDR2 FQNEAQ. In nucleotides, the CDR3 is TGTGCCAGCAGCTTAGATCGGGGAAACTATGGCTACACCTTC. This sequence encodes CASSLDRGNYGYTF.

The genes are TRBV5-4 and TRBJ1-1; 7 bases align to TRBD1. The CDR3 contains 16 residues. V shed 6 bases and J 1 base; nucleotides not matched to a gene: 12. The V gene's germline CDR1 is SGHNT and CDR2 YYREEE (reference sequence). CDR3 nucleotides: TGTGCCAGCACCCCGAGAGGGGGCGCCGAGAACACTGAAGCTTTCTTT. Protein sequence: CASTPRGGAENTEAFF.

In its sample, this clone was seen once. This chain joins TRBV6-5 and TRBJ1-1, with 7 bases matching TRBD1. Germline V gene lookup returns CDR1 MNHEY and CDR2 SVGAGI. V dropped 6 bases and J dropped 0; count of bases not matched to a gene: 7. The CDR3 consists of 15 residues. CDR3 amino acids: CASSHSGQMNTEAFF. Here the CDR3 DNA reads TGTGCCAGCAGCCATTCGGGACAGATGAACACTGAAGCTTTCTTT.

The genes are TRBV4-2 and TRBJ2-1; 10 bases map to TRBD2. This CDR3 contains 16 residues. Germline V gene lookup returns CDR1 LGHNA and CDR2 YNFKEQ. J lost 7 bases, V lost 4 bases, and 10 bases had no gene match. CDR3 sequence (DNA): TGTGCCAGCAGCCGTGGAGGGACTAGCGCAGGGAATGAGCAGTTCTTC. Protein product: CASSRGGTSAGNEQFF.

The gene calls are TRBV15 and TRBJ2-2; 7 positions match TRBD1. The germline CDR1 and CDR2 sequences are LNHNV and YYDKDF (reference sequence). There are 17 residues in the CDR3. With 0 bases clipped from V and 6 bases from J, the junction kept 10 bases outside the gene matches. The CDR3 DNA follows: TGTGCCACCAGCAGAGATCGACAGGGTCGTGGGGCCGGGGAGCTGTTTTTT. It is translated as CATSRDRQGRGAGELFF. Looking up the rest from reference TRBV15 and TRBJ2-2 gives the full variable domain: DAMVIQNPRYQVTQFGKPVTLSCSQTLNHNVMYWYQQKSSQAPKLLFHYYDKDFNNEADTPDNFQSRRPNTSFCFLDIRSPGLGDTAMYLCATSRDRQGRGAGELFFGEGSRLTVL.

The chain employs TRBV14 and TRBJ2-7, with 7 bases that match TRBD2. Trimming removed 1 base from V and 5 bases from J; junction bases left unmatched: 8. The CDR3 loop spans 15 amino acids. The germline gives CDR1 SGHDN, CDR2 FVKESK. The CDR3 reads CASSQGQTSHHEQYF. Here the CDR3 DNA reads TGTGCCAGCAGCCAAGGTCAGACTAGCCACCACGAGCAGTACTTC.